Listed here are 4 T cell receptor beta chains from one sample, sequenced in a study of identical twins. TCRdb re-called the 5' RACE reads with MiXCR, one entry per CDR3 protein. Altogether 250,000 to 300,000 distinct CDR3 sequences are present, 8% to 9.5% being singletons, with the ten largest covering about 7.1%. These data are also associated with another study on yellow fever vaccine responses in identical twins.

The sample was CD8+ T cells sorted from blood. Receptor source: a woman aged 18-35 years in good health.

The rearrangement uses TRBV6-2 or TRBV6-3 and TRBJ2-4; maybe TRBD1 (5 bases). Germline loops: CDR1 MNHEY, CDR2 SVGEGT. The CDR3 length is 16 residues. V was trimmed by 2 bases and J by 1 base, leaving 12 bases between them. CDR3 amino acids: CASSYPGASAKNIQYF. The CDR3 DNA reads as TGTGCCAGCAGTTACCCTGGGGCCTCTGCCAAAAACATTCAGTACTTC.

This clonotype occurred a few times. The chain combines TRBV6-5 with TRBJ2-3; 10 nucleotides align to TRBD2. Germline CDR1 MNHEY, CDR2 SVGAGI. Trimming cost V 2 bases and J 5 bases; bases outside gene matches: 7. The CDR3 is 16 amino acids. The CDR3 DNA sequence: TGTGCCAGCAGTTACGCCCCGGGACTAGCGAAAGATACGCAGTATTTT. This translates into CASSYAPGLAKDTQYF.

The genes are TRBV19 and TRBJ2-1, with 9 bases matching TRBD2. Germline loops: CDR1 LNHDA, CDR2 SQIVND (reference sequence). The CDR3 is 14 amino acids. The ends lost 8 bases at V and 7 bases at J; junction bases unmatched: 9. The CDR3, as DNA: TGTGCCAGTGTTCATAGCGGGAGTAGAAATGAGCAGTTCTTC. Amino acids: CASVHSGSRNEQFF.

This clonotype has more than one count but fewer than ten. The CDR3 nucleotides read TGTGCCAGCACCGAAGGGACTTCTAGCACAGATACGCAGTATTTT. Translation: CASTEGTSSTDTQYF. This rearrangement joins TRBV6-1 to TRBJ2-3; TRBD2 is a possible D gene (6 bases). The CDR3 totals 15 residues. The germline CDR1 and CDR2 sequences are MNHNS and SASEGT. Trimming shortened V by 7 bases and J by 0 bases, and 14 bases separated the two germline ends.